Listed below are T cell receptor beta chains from one sample, sequenced in a study of T-cell reconstitution after alpha-beta-depleted transplantation in children. TCRdb redid the calling of the PCR reads with MiXCR, one entry per CDR3 protein. Of 780,000 or so distinct CDR3 sequences listed, roughly 15% were seen once; the top ten hold approximately 4.5%. The source material was PBMCs, mostly from graft donor cells, sampled 360 days after TCRalphabeta/CD19-depleted stem cell transplant. All receptors derive from a male patient aged 10-17 years who had a stem cell transplant for acute lymphoblastic leukemia, so the T cells may come from the graft donor. The CDR3 runs from the conserved cysteine through the conserved F or W. The order of the fields is clone size, J gene, V gene, D gene, CDR3 DNA, CDR3 protein. A D gene is named only where the DNA matches it firmly. Size values are once, few and many counts, or a class for expanded clones, and some rows have none.

clone_size: few; j_call: TRBJ1-4; v_call: TRBV28; d_call: NA; cdr3_nt: TGTGCCAGCAGTTCGAGGGTTCTCAATAATGAAAAACTGTTTTTT; cdr3_aa: CASSSRVLNNEKLFF
clone_size: NA; j_call: TRBJ2-5; v_call: TRBV4-1; d_call: NA; cdr3_nt: TGCGCCAGCAGCCATCTTGCAAGGGGGCAAGAGACCCAGTACTTC; cdr3_aa: CASSHLARGQETQYF
clone_size: few; j_call: TRBJ2-6; v_call: TRBV5-1; d_call: TRBD2; cdr3_nt: TGCGCCAGCAGCATGACAGTAATGAGCGGGACCGGGGCCAACGTCCTGACTTTC; cdr3_aa: CASSMTVMSGTGANVLTF
clone_size: NA; j_call: TRBJ2-2; v_call: TRBV24-1; d_call: TRBD1; cdr3_nt: TGTGCCACCAGTGATGATCAGGGGGCTAAGCGGGAGCTGTTTTTT; cdr3_aa: CATSDDQGAKRELFF
clone_size: few; j_call: TRBJ2-7; v_call: TRBV29-1; d_call: NA; cdr3_nt: TGCAGCGTTGAATCCCACCGGGCGGGTTACGAGCAGTACTTC; cdr3_aa: CSVESHRAGYEQYF
clone_size: NA; j_call: TRBJ1-1; v_call: TRBV20-1; d_call: NA; cdr3_nt: TGCAGTGCTAGACAGGGGACTGAAGCTTTCTTT; cdr3_aa: CSARQGTEAFF
clone_size: NA; j_call: TRBJ2-7; v_call: TRBV13; d_call: NA; cdr3_nt: TGTGCCAGCAGCGCTCCCCCGAGCCACGGCTCCTACGAGCAGTACTTC; cdr3_aa: CASSAPPSHGSYEQYF
clone_size: few; j_call: TRBJ2-1; v_call: TRBV5-1; d_call: TRBD1; cdr3_nt: TGCGCCAGCAGCCCCGGGACAGGTTTATCAGATGAGCAGTTCTTC; cdr3_aa: CASSPGTGLSDEQFF
clone_size: many; j_call: TRBJ1-1; v_call: TRBV5-1; d_call: NA; cdr3_nt: TGCGCCAGCAGCCCACAGGGTGGCGGTGACACTGAAGCTTTCTTT; cdr3_aa: CASSPQGGGDTEAFF
clone_size: NA; j_call: TRBJ2-7; v_call: TRBV29-1; d_call: TRBD2; cdr3_nt: TGCAGCGTCACTACTAGCGGGAGAGCCCGCGAGCAGTACTTC; cdr3_aa: CSVTTSGRAREQYF
clone_size: few; j_call: TRBJ2-2; v_call: TRBV12-3/TRBV12-4; d_call: NA; cdr3_nt: TGTGCCAGCAGTTTGAAGGTGCTCCAGGGAGCCGGCGGGGAGCTGTTTTTT; cdr3_aa: CASSLKVLQGAGGELFF
clone_size: few; j_call: TRBJ2-7; v_call: TRBV4-1; d_call: TRBD2; cdr3_nt: TGCGCCAGCAGCCAATCACTAGCGGAACCCTACGAGCAGTACTTC; cdr3_aa: CASSQSLAEPYEQYF
clone_size: many; j_call: TRBJ2-1; v_call: TRBV5-1; d_call: TRBD1; cdr3_nt: TGCGCCAGCAGCCCTGATACAGGGGTGAGCTCCTACAATGAGCAGTTCTTC; cdr3_aa: CASSPDTGVSSYNEQFF
clone_size: few; j_call: TRBJ1-5; v_call: TRBV6-1; d_call: NA; cdr3_nt: TGTGCCAGCAGTGAAGCGCTAAGGAACCCCCAGCATTTT; cdr3_aa: CASSEALRNPQHF
clone_size: NA; j_call: TRBJ2-7; v_call: TRBV7-9; d_call: NA; cdr3_nt: TGTGCCAGCAGCCCGGAAGCGGCCTCCTACGAGCAGTACTTC; cdr3_aa: CASSPEAASYEQYF
clone_size: few; j_call: TRBJ1-1; v_call: TRBV20-1; d_call: NA; cdr3_nt: TGCAGTGCTAGGGGGGGGTCGGGGATAGTTATGGCTTTCTTT; cdr3_aa: CSARGGSGIVMAFF
clone_size: many; j_call: TRBJ2-7; v_call: TRBV2; d_call: TRBD2; cdr3_nt: TGTGCCAGCATAGGGACTAGCGGGGAGCTATTCTACGAGCAGTACTTC; cdr3_aa: CASIGTSGELFYEQYF
clone_size: many; j_call: TRBJ1-5; v_call: TRBV6-1; d_call: TRBD1; cdr3_nt: TGTGCCAGCAGTAAGAGGGGGCTTAGCAATCAGCCCCAGCATTTT; cdr3_aa: CASSKRGLSNQPQHF
clone_size: NA; j_call: TRBJ2-3; v_call: TRBV10-3; d_call: NA; cdr3_nt: TGTGCCATCAGTGGACCGACAGATACGCAGTATTTT; cdr3_aa: CAISGPTDTQYF
clone_size: few; j_call: TRBJ1-4; v_call: TRBV5-1; d_call: NA; cdr3_nt: TGCGCCAGCAGCTTGGCCGAGAGCTACGTGTTTTGGGAAAAACTGTTTTTT; cdr3_aa: CASSLAESYVFWEKLFF
clone_size: few; j_call: TRBJ2-1; v_call: TRBV5-1; d_call: TRBD2; cdr3_nt: TGCGCCAGCAGCTCTAGACTAGCGGGAGGGCCGGATGAGCAGTTCTTC; cdr3_aa: CASSSRLAGGPDEQFF
clone_size: few; j_call: TRBJ2-5; v_call: TRBV5-1; d_call: NA; cdr3_nt: TGCGCCAGCAGCTTAGGACGTTCCTGGGGGGAGACCCAGTACTTC; cdr3_aa: CASSLGRSWGETQYF
clone_size: few; j_call: TRBJ1-1; v_call: TRBV10-3; d_call: TRBD1; cdr3_nt: TGTGCCATCAGTGAGGCCGGGACAGGGGGACGCGAAGCTTTCTTT; cdr3_aa: CAISEAGTGGREAFF
clone_size: many; j_call: TRBJ1-1; v_call: TRBV2; d_call: NA; cdr3_nt: TGTGCCAGCAGTAAAGGGGGGGTAGCTGAAGCTTTCTTT; cdr3_aa: CASSKGGVAEAFF
clone_size: NA; j_call: TRBJ2-7; v_call: TRBV6-5; d_call: NA; cdr3_nt: TGTGCCAGCAGTTCTCAGCGGTTGTCCTACGAGCAGTACTTC; cdr3_aa: CASSSQRLSYEQYF
clone_size: NA; j_call: TRBJ2-2; v_call: TRBV5-1; d_call: NA; cdr3_nt: TGCGCCAGCAGCTTGAACGGGTTCAGGACCGGGGAGCTGTTTTTT; cdr3_aa: CASSLNGFRTGELFF